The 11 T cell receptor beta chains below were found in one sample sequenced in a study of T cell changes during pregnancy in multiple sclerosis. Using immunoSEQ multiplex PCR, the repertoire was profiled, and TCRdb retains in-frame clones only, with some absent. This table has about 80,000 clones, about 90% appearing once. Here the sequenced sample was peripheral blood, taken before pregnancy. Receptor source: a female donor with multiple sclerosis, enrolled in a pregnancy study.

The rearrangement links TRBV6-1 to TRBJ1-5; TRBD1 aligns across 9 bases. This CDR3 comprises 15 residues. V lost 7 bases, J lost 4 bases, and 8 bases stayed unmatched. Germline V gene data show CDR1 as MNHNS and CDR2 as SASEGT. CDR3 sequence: CASKVSQGANQPQHF. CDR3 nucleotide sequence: TGTGCCAGCAAGGTTTCACAGGGGGCAAATCAGCCCCAGCATTTT.

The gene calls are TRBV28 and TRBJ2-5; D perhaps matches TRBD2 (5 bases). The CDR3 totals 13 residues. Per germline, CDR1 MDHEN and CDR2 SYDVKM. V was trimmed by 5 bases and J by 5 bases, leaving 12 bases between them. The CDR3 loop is CASSPGRWETQYF. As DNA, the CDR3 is TGTGCCAGCAGTCCGGGAAGGTGGGAGACCCAGTACTTC.

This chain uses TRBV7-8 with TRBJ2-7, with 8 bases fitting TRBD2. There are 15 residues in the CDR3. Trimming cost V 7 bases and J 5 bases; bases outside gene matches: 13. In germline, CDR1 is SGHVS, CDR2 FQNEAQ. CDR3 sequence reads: CASTPVPSGSDEQYF. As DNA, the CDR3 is TGTGCCAGCACCCCGGTGCCAAGCGGGAGTGACGAGCAGTACTTC.

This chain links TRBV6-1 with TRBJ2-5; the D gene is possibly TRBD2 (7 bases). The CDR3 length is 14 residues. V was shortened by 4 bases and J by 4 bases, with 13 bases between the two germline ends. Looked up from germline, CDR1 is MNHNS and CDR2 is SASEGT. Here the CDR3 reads CASSGEGDLETQYF. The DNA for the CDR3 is TGTGCCAGCAGTGGGGAGGGGGATCTAGAGACCCAGTACTTC.

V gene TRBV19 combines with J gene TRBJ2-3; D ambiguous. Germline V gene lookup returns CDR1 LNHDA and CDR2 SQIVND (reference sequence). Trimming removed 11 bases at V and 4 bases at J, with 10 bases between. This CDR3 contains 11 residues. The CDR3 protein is CAFRVADTQYF. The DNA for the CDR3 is TGTGCCTTTAGAGTTGCAGATACGCAGTATTTT.

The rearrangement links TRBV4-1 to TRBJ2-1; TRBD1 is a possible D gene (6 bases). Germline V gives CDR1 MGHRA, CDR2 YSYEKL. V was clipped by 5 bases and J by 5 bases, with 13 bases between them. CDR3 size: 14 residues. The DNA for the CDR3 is TGCGCCAGCAGCTCCGGGACACCAAACAATGAGCAGTTCTTC. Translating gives CASSSGTPNNEQFF.

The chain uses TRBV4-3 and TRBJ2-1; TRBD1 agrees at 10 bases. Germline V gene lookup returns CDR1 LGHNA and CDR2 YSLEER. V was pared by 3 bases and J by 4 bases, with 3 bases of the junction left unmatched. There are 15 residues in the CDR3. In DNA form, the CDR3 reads TGCGCCAGCAGCCACCGACAGGGGGCGTACAATGAGCAGTTCTTC. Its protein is CASSHRQGAYNEQFF.

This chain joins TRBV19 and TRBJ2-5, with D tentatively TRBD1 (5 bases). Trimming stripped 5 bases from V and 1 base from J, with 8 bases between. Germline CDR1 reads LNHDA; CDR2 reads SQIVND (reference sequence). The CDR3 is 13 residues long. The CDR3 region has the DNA TGTGCCAGTAGTGCGACAGTCCAAGAGACCCAGTACTTC. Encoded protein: CASSATVQETQYF.

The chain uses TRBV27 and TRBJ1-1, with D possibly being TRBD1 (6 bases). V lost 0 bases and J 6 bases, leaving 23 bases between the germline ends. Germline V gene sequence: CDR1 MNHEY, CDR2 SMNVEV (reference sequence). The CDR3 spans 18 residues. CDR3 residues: CASSLSRGGAIFGAEAFF. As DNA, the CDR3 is TGTGCCAGCAGTTTATCTAGGGGGGGGGCTATATTCGGCGCTGAAGCTTTCTTT.

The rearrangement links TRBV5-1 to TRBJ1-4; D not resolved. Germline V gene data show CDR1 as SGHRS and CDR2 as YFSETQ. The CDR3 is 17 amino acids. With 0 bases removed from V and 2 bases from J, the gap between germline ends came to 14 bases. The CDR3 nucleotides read TGCGCCAGCAGCTTGGCGGCAGGACTATCGACTAATGAAAAACTGTTTTTT. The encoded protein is CASSLAAGLSTNEKLFF.

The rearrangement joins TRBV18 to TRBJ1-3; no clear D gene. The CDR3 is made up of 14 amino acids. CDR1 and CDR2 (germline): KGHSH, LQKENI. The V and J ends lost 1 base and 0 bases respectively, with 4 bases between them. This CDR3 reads CASSPLDSGNTIYF. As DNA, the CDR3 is TGTGCCAGCTCACCACTAGACTCTGGAAACACCATATATTTT.